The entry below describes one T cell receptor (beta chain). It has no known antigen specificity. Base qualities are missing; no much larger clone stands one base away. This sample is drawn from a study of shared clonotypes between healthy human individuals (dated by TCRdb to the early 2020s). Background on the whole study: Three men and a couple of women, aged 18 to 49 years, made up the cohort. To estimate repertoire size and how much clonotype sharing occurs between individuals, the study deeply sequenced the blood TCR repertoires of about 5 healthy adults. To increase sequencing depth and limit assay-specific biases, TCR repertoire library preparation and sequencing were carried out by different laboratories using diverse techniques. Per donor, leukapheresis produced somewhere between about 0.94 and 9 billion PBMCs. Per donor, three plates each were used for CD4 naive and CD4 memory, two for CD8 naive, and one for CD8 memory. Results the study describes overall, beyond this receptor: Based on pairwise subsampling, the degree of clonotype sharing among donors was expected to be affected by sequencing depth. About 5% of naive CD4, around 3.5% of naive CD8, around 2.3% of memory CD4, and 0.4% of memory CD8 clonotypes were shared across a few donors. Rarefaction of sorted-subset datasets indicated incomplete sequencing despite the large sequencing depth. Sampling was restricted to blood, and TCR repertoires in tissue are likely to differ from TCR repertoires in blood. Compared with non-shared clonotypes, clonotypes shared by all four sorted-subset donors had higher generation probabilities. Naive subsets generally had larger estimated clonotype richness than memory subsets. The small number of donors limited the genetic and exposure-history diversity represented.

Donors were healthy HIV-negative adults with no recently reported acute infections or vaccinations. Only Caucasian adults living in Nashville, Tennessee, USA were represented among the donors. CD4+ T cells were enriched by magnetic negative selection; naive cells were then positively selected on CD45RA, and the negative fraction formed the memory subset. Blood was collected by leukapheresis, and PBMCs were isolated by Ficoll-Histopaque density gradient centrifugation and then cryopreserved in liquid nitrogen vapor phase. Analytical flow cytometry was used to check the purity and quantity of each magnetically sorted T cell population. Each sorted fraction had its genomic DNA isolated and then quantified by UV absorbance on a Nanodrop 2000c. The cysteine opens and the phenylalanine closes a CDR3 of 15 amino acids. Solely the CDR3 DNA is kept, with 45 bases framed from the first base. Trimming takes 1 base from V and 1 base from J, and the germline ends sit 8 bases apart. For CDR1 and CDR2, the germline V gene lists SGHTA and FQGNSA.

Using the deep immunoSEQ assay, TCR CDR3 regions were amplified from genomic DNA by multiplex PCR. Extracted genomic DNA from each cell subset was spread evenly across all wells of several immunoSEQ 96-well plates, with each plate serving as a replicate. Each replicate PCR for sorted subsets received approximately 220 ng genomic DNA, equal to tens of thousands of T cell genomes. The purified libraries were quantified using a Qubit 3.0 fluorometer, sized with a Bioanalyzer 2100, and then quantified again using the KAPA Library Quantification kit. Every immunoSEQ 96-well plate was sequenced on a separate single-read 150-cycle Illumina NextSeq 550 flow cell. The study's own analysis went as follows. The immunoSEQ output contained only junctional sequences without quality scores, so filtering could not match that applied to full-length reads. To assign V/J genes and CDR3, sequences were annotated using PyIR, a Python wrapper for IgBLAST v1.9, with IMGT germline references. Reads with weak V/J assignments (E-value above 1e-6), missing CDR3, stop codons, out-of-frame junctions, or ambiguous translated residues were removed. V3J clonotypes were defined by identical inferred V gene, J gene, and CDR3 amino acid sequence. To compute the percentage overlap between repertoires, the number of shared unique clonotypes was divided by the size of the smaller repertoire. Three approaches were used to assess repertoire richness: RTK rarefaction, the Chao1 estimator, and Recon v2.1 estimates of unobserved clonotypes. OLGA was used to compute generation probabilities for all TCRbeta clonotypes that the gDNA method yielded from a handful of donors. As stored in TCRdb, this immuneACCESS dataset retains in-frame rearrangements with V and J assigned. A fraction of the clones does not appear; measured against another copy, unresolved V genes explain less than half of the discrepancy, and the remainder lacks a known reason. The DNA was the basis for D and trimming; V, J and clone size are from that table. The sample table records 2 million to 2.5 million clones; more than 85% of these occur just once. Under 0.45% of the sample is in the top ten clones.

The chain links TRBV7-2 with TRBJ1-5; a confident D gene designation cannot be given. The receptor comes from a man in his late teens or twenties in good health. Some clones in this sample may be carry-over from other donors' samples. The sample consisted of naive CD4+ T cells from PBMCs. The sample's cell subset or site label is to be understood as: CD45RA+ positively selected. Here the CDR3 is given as CASSLGWVSNQPQHF. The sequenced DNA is TGTGCCAGCAGCTTAGGTTGGGTGAGCAATCAGCCCCAGCATTTT.